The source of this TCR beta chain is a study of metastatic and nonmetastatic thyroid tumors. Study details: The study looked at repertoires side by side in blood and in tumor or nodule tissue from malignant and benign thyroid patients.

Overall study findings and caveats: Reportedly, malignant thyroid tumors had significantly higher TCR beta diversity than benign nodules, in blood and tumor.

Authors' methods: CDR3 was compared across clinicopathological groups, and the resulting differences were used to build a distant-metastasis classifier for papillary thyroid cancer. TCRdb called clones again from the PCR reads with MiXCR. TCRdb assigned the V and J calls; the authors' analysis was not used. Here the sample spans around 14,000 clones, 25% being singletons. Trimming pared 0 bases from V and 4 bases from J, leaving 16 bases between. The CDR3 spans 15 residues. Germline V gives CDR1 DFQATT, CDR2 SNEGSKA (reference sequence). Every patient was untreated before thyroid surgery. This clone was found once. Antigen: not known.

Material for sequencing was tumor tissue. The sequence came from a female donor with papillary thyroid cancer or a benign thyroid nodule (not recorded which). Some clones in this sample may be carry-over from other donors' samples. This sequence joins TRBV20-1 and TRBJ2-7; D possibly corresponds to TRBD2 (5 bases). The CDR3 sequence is CSAREGARLEYEQYF. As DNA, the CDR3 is TGCAGTGCTAGAGAGGGAGCTCGGCTAGAGTACGAGCAGTACTTC.